Shown below are 28 T cell receptor beta chains from a single sample sequenced in a study of cytomegalovirus exposure and HLA in healthy donors. The PCR used 60 Vbeta and 13 Jbeta primers. Sequencing was performed with immunoSEQ multiplex PCR; in TCRdb, only in-frame clones are kept and a portion is missing. The sample has 150,000 to 200,000 clones, over 75% seen once. Material for sequencing was PBMCs. The receptors stem from a woman aged 45-60 years in good health and CMV-seropositive.

The chain is built from TRBV19 and TRBJ2-7; D not certain. Trimming shortened V by 8 bases and J by 2 bases, and 10 bases separated the two germline ends. CDR1 and CDR2 from the germline V gene are LNHDA and SQIVND (reference sequence). The length of the CDR3 is 12 residues. The CDR3 sequence is CASVGSTYEQYF. The CDR3 DNA follows: TGTGCCAGTGTCGGGTCAACCTACGAGCAGTACTTC.

This chain links TRBV28 with TRBJ2-7; tentative D call: TRBD2 (7 bases). The germline V and J ends were trimmed by 6 bases and 4 bases, with 13 bases remaining between them. The CDR3 length is 13 residues. Germline CDR1 reads MDHEN; CDR2 reads SYDVKM. In DNA, the CDR3 is TGTGCCAGCAGCGGGGGGCACATATACGAGCAGTACTTC. This gives the protein CASSGGHIYEQYF.

The V call is TRBV28, the J call TRBJ1-4, with D possibly being TRBD1 (5 bases). Germline V lookup: CDR1 MDHEN, CDR2 SYDVKM. The CDR3 consists of 13 residues. Trimming cost V 4 bases and J 7 bases, with 10 bases left between them. The CDR3 DNA is TGTGCCAGCAGTTCCAGACAGACTGAAAAACTGTTTTTT. This translates into CASSSRQTEKLFF.

This rearrangement joins TRBV29-1 to TRBJ2-6; 7 positions agree with TRBD2. The CDR3 totals 14 residues. J was trimmed by 0 bases and V by 4 bases; bases with no gene match: 0. CDR1 is SQVTM and CDR2 is ANQGSEA in the germline V gene. CDR3 in DNA: TGCAGCGTTGGGGGGGGCTCTGGGGCCAACGTCCTGACTTTC. This sequence encodes CSVGGGSGANVLTF.

This chain uses TRBV5-1 with TRBJ2-5, with TRBD1 identical over 7 bases. Germline lookup yields CDR1 SGHRS and CDR2 YFSETQ. Trimming took 4 bases from V and 5 from J; bases not matched to a gene: 14. The CDR3 extends over 16 amino acids. CDR3 protein: CASSPGQQLGVETQYF. The CDR3 DNA reads as TGCGCCAGCAGCCCGGGACAGCAATTAGGGGTCGAGACCCAGTACTTC. The whole variable domain, remainder taken from reference TRBV5-1 and TRBJ2-5, is KAGVTQTPRYLIKTRGQQVTLSCSPISGHRSVSWYQQTPGQGLQFLFEYFSETQRNKGNFPGRFSGRQFSNSRSEMNVSTLELGDSALYLCASSPGQQLGVETQYFGPGTRLLVL.

Concerning this clone: The junction shows a germline mismatch at one end, possibly a read error. The chain uses TRBV7-9 and TRBJ1-2; no clear D gene. Germline V gene sequence: CDR1 SEHNR, CDR2 FQNEAQ (reference sequence). This CDR3 region has 15 residues. The CDR3 spells CSSSYDKPFGGGYTF. In DNA, the CDR3 is TGTTCCAGCAGCTATGACAAACCATTTGGTGGTGGCTACACCTTC.

V usage is TRBV6-5 and J usage is TRBJ1-5, with D possibly matching TRBD1 (6 bases). Germline V lookup: CDR1 MNHEY, CDR2 SVGAGI. Trimming removed 4 bases from V and 6 bases from J, with 7 bases in between. This CDR3 has 12 residues. The CDR3 sequence: CASSSGVQPQHF. The CDR3 nucleotides are TGTGCCAGCAGTTCAGGGGTTCAGCCCCAGCATTTT.

The genes are TRBV11-2 and TRBJ1-3, with 7 bases aligning to TRBD1. This CDR3 is 15 amino acids long. V gave up 1 base and J gave up 3 bases; unmatched junction bases: 3. Germline lookup yields CDR1 SGHAT and CDR2 FQNNGV. Written as DNA, the CDR3 is TGTGCCAGCAGCTTAGGACAGGGCGGTGGAAACACCATATATTTT. This encodes CASSLGQGGGNTIYF.

This clone was seen just once. The rearrangement joins TRBV6-5 to TRBJ2-1, with 10 bases identical to TRBD1. With 6 bases clipped from V and 8 bases from J, the junction kept 7 bases outside the gene matches. The germline gives CDR1 MNHEY, CDR2 SVGAGI. The CDR3 is 14 residues long. The CDR3 region has the DNA TGTGCCAGCAGGTCGCGACAGGGGGCATATGAGCAGTTCTTC. This gives the protein CASRSRQGAYEQFF.

This chain uses TRBV13 with TRBJ1-2; weak D call: TRBD1 (5 bases). Trimming pared 6 bases from V and 6 bases from J, leaving 20 bases between. Germline V gives CDR1 PRHDT, CDR2 FYEKMQ (reference sequence). The CDR3 runs 15 residues. DNA of the CDR3: TGTGCCAGCAGTTATGCCGGGACTGGAGGGAATGGCTACACCTTC. Translating it yields CASSYAGTGGNGYTF.

The chain recombines TRBV6-6 with TRBJ2-5; 7 bases are shared with TRBD2. The CDR3 has 15 amino acids. Trimming removed 0 bases from V and 5 bases from J; junction bases left unmatched: 6. CDR1 MNHNY and CDR2 SVGAGI come from the germline V gene (reference sequence). The CDR3 loop reads CASSYSSAGVETQYF. CDR3 in DNA: TGTGCCAGCAGTTACTCTTCCGCGGGAGTTGAGACCCAGTACTTC.

The chain carries TRBV6-5 and TRBJ1-2; a weak D match, TRBD1 (5 bases). CDR3 size: 13 residues. Germline lookup yields CDR1 MNHEY and CDR2 SVGAGI. The germline V and J ends were trimmed by 6 bases and 2 bases, with 10 bases remaining between them. CDR3 nucleotide sequence: TGTGCCAGCAGCGAACAGGTCAACTATGGCTACACCTTC. Protein: CASSEQVNYGYTF.

This clone was detected only a few times. The chain combines TRBV9 with TRBJ2-3; 7 bases fit TRBD2. CDR1 is SGDLS and CDR2 is YYNGEE in the germline V gene. Unmatched junction bases numbered 10, after V lost 4 bases and J lost 2 bases. The CDR3 spans 16 residues. CDR3 bases: TGTGCCAGCAGCCCCCGCAGCGGGATGATCACAGATACGCAGTATTTT. It specifies CASSPRSGMITDTQYF.

This clone was seen a single time. The rearrangement uses TRBV5-4 and TRBJ2-5; 7 bases are shared with TRBD2. Judging by the DNA end, TRBJ2-7 fits better; the J call may be wrong. In germline, CDR1 is SGHNT, CDR2 YYREEE (reference sequence). The CDR3 has 15 amino acids. The CDR3 DNA reads as TGTGCCAGCAGCTTCTTAGCGGGTCGGGACTACGAGCAGTACTTC. The encoded protein is CASSFLAGRDYEQYF.

V usage is TRBV7-3 and J usage is TRBJ2-3; D is unclear. Trimming cost V 4 bases and J 2 bases, with 13 bases left between them. Germline CDR1 is SGHTA and CDR2 is FQGTGA. The CDR3 is 15 residues long. CDR3 residues: CASSSTPLYTDTQYF. The CDR3 nucleotides read TGTGCCAGCAGCTCGACACCCCTTTACACAGATACGCAGTATTTT.

The gene calls are TRBV19 and TRBJ2-7, with 8 bases identical to TRBD2. The CDR3 length is 14 residues. The germline V gene encodes CDR1 LNHDA and CDR2 SQIVND (reference sequence). V was pared by 5 bases and J by 4 bases, with 7 bases of the junction left unmatched. The CDR3 DNA is TGTGCCAGTAGTGGGGACCGGGGGGGGTACGAGCAGTACTTC. This gives the protein CASSGDRGGYEQYF.

This clone was seen just once. The J gene is TRBJ1-6, the V gene TRBV28, with 7 positions matching TRBD1. Germline CDR1 reads MDHEN; CDR2 reads SYDVKM. Unmatched junction bases numbered 9, after V lost 7 bases and J lost 6 bases. This CDR3 comprises 15 residues. The CDR3 region has the DNA TGTGCCAGCACCGTGACAGGGAAAAGTAATTCACCCCTCCACTTT. Encoded protein: CASTVTGKSNSPLHF.

V is TRBV6-6 and J is TRBJ1-5, with 8 positions matching TRBD1. From germline, CDR1 is MNHNY and CDR2 SVGAGI (reference sequence). J gave up 11 bases and V 5 bases, and 2 bases lay outside the gene matches. CDR3 length: 11 amino acids. The CDR3 here is CASSKQGAQHF. The DNA of the CDR3 is TGTGCCAGCAGTAAACAGGGGGCCCAGCATTTT.

The chain has TRBV28 and TRBJ2-7; D unresolved. The CDR3 length is 10 residues. Trimming shortened V by 5 bases and J by 4 bases, and 3 bases separated the two germline ends. Per the germline V gene, CDR1 is MDHEN and CDR2 is SYDVKM. CDR3 sequence (DNA): TGTGCCAGCAGTCGGTACGAGCAGTACTTC. Translation gives CASSRYEQYF.

This rearrangement joins TRBV30 to TRBJ2-7, with D maybe TRBD2 (5 bases). The germline V gene has CDR1 GTSNPN and CDR2 SVGIG (reference sequence). The CDR3 loop spans 17 amino acids. Trimming took 1 base from V and 3 from J, leaving 22 bases between them. The CDR3 region is CAWSANGRGQRNYEQYF. The DNA for the CDR3 is TGTGCCTGGAGTGCTAACGGTCGAGGGCAGCGTAACTACGAGCAGTACTTC.

The gene calls are TRBV18 and TRBJ1-4; D not resolved. This CDR3 spans 16 amino acids. V was cut by 3 bases and J by 0 bases, with 11 bases left in between. CDR1 and CDR2 from the germline V gene are KGHSH and LQKENI. The CDR3 DNA is TGTGCCAGCTCACCCGACACCTTTGCAACTAATGAAAAACTGTTTTTT. Translation gives CASSPDTFATNEKLFF.

This clone was detected a few times. The J gene is TRBJ1-1, the V gene TRBV5-6; the D gene is possibly TRBD1 (5 bases). V was clipped by 6 bases and J by 0 bases, with 24 bases between them. CDR1 is SGHDT, CDR2 YYEEEE, per germline. The CDR3 runs 18 residues. The CDR3 DNA follows: TGTGCCAGCACCATCGCCGGCGGGGGAGTGGGCATGAACACTGAAGCTTTCTTT. Translating gives CASTIAGGGVGMNTEAFF. The full variable domain, in which reference TRBV5-6 and TRBJ1-1 provide the parts outside the CDR3, is DAGVTQSPTHLIKTRGQQVTLRCSPKSGHDTVSWYQQALGQGPQFIFQYYEEEERQRGNFPDRFSGHQFPNYSSELNVNALLLGDSALYLCASTIAGGGVGMNTEAFFGQGTRLTVV.

This chain links TRBV9 with TRBJ2-1, with TRBD2 identical over 7 bases. Looked up from germline, CDR1 is SGDLS and CDR2 is YYNGEE. The CDR3 is 15 amino acids. Trimming at V came to 1 base and at J to 7 bases, leaving 8 bases not matched to a gene. DNA of the CDR3: TGTGCCAGCAGCGTAACCCGGGACTATGGGAATGAGCAGTTCTTC. The encoded protein is CASSVTRDYGNEQFF.

This rearrangement joins TRBV27 to TRBJ2-7; D not certain. The CDR3 covers 13 residues. The V gene lost 2 bases and the J gene lost 4 bases, with 9 bases spanning the gap. In germline, CDR1 is MNHEY, CDR2 SMNVEV (reference sequence). The CDR3 DNA reads as TGTGCCAGCAGTTTAATTGGAGTTTACGAGCAGTACTTC. Its translation is CASSLIGVYEQYF.

There are a few counts of this clone. The chain is built from TRBV5-4 and TRBJ2-3; 10 bases line up with TRBD2. Looked up from germline, CDR1 is SGHNT and CDR2 is YYREEE (reference sequence). The CDR3 covers 15 residues. The V and J ends lost 4 bases and 1 base, in that order; junction bases with no gene match: 3. CDR3 loop: CASSPGLAGTDTQYF. In DNA, the CDR3 is TGTGCCAGCAGCCCTGGACTAGCGGGCACAGATACGCAGTATTTT. The full variable domain, in which reference TRBV5-4 and TRBJ2-3 provide the parts outside the CDR3, is ETGVTQSPTHLIKTRGQQVTLRCSSQSGHNTVSWYQQALGQGPQFIFQYYREEENGRGNFPPRFSGLQFPNYSSELNVNALELDDSALYLCASSPGLAGTDTQYFGPGTRLTVL.

The CDR3 sequence is CASSPRQGDTGELFF. The DNA of the CDR3 is TGTGCCAGCAGCCCCAGACAGGGAGACACCGGGGAGCTGTTTTTT. This chain connects TRBV7-2 to TRBJ2-2; 7 positions match TRBD1. The germline V gene has CDR1 SGHTA and CDR2 FQGNSA. The V segment lost 5 bases and the J segment 3 bases; nucleotides outside the gene matches: 6. This CDR3 contains 15 residues.

The chain links TRBV27 to TRBJ1-5; a weak D match, TRBD1 (5 bases). This CDR3 is built from 12 residues. Germline V gene data show CDR1 as MNHEY and CDR2 as SMNVEV (reference sequence). V shed 2 bases and J shed 9 bases, with 8 bases lying between them. This CDR3 is CASSLNGGPQHF. In DNA, the CDR3 is TGTGCCAGCAGTTTAAACGGGGGGCCCCAGCATTTT.

The rearrangement joins TRBV6-6 to TRBJ2-7; 8 positions agree with TRBD1. Per the germline V gene, CDR1 is MNHNY and CDR2 is SVGAGI (reference sequence). Trimming cost V 3 bases and J 5 bases; bases outside gene matches: 6. The CDR3 spans 14 residues. DNA for the CDR3: TGTGCCAGCAGTTATTACAGGGGGACCCACGAGCAGTACTTC. This gives the protein CASSYYRGTHEQYF.